This entry lists 17 T cell receptor beta chains sequenced from one sample in a study of radiation and T cells in renal cell carcinoma. Repertoires were generated with immunoSEQ multiplex PCR, while TCRdb's copy carries only in-frame clones and drops some. This table has around 60,000 clones, roughly 79% appearing once. Time point indicated: blood 2 weeks post-SBRT. Stated treatment: 15 Gy SBRT to primary tumor, nephrectomy 4 weeks later. Specimen: blood, collected from a patient whose treatment included radiotherapy and nephrectomy. The receptors stem from a man aged 55 to 70 with renal cell carcinoma.

This clone was detected a few times. The V and J genes are TRBV2 and TRBJ1-1, with 12 bases identical to TRBD1. Looked up from germline, CDR1 is SNHLY and CDR2 is FYNNEI. Trimming removed 8 bases from V and 4 bases from J; junction bases left unmatched: 11. This CDR3 has 16 amino acids. CDR3 sequence (DNA): TGTGCCAGCGGGGGGACAGGGGGCGCAGGGGGCACTGAAGCTTTCTTT. It encodes CASGGTGGAGGTEAFF. Combining the CDR3 with reference TRBV2 and TRBJ1-1 gives the whole variable domain EPEVTQTPSHQVTQMGQEVILRCVPISNHLYFYWYRQILGQKVEFLVSFYNNEISEKSEIFDDQFSVERPDGSNFTLKIRSTKLEDSAMYFCASGGTGGAGGTEAFFGQGTRLTVV.

This chain links TRBV5-6 with TRBJ2-3, with TRBD2 identical over 9 bases. This CDR3 region has 15 residues. V was pared by 5 bases and J by 4 bases, with 8 bases of the junction left unmatched. Germline values: CDR1 SGHDT, CDR2 YYEEEE. The CDR3 reads CASRPIAGASDTQYF. DNA of the CDR3: TGTGCCAGCAGACCTATAGCGGGGGCGTCAGATACGCAGTATTTT.

The chain couples TRBV10-1 to TRBJ1-1, with no clear D. The germline V gene encodes CDR1 WNHNN and CDR2 SYGVQD (reference sequence). The CDR3 covers 14 residues. The V gene lost 6 bases and the J gene lost 7 bases, with 18 bases spanning the gap. CDR3 DNA: TGCGCCAGCAGACCCGGCGGGGAGGAAGGTGAAGCTTTCTTT. As protein: CASRPGGEEGEAFF.

Comments on this clone: This may stem from a read error, because a much larger clone lies one nucleotide away. V gene TRBV11-3 combines with J gene TRBJ2-1; D call uncertain. The ends were cut back, 1 base at V and 6 bases at J, with 1 base in the middle. The CDR3 runs to 11 residues. The germline CDR1 and CDR2 sequences are SGHNT and YENEEA. The DNA of the CDR3 is TGTGCCAGCAGCTTAGGCAATGAGCAGTTCTTC. Translation gives CASSLGNEQFF.

CDR3 DNA: TGTGCCAGCTCACCTCGCAACCCCCGGGACTATGGCTACACCTTC. It encodes CASSPRNPRDYGYTF. The chain employs TRBV18 and TRBJ1-2; D gene unclear. The CDR3 has 15 residues. Per germline, CDR1 KGHSH and CDR2 LQKENI. V was clipped by 3 bases and J by 3 bases, with 14 bases between them.

The chain uses TRBV11-3 and TRBJ1-3; no reliable D call. Germline V gene sequence: CDR1 SGHNT, CDR2 YENEEA. This CDR3 spans 13 amino acids. Deletions cut 1 base from V and 8 bases from J, with 9 bases between. The CDR3 spells CASSLAGADTIYF. CDR3 DNA sequence: TGTGCCAGCAGCTTAGCAGGAGCCGACACCATATATTTT.

A single count supports this clone. The rearrangement joins TRBV7-8 to TRBJ2-1; D possibly corresponds to TRBD1 (6 bases). Germline V gene data show CDR1 as SGHVS and CDR2 as FQNEAQ. V lost 2 bases and J 6 bases, leaving 14 bases between the germline ends. This CDR3 spans 15 amino acids. As DNA, the CDR3 is TGTGCCAGCAGCTTAATTAGGGGGAAGCTCAATGAGCAGTTCTTC. Translated: CASSLIRGKLNEQFF.

J is TRBJ1-3 and V is TRBV7-2, with a tentative D call TRBD1 (6 bases). This CDR3 comprises 16 residues. With 2 bases removed from V and 2 bases from J, the gap between germline ends came to 13 bases. CDR1 and CDR2 from the germline V gene are SGHTA and FQGNSA. In DNA form, the CDR3 reads TGTGCCAGCAGCTTAACGGCGGCAGGGGCTGGAAACACCATATATTTT. Translation: CASSLTAAGAGNTIYF.

The chain has TRBV18 and TRBJ1-2; D is perhaps TRBD1 (6 bases). The CDR3 loop spans 16 amino acids. The V end lost 4 bases, the J end lost 4 bases, and 19 bases lay between the germline ends. Germline V CDR1 and CDR2: KGHSH, LQKENI. For the CDR3, the DNA is TGTGCCAGCTCACGGTGGACAGAGTCTCAGGGCTATGGCTACACCTTC. Translated, it gives CASSRWTESQGYGYTF.

The chain recombines TRBV19 with TRBJ2-6; a possible D gene is TRBD2 (5 bases). The CDR3 has 18 residues. The ends were cut back, 6 bases at V and 4 bases at J, with 22 bases in the middle. CDR1 is LNHDA and CDR2 is SQIVND in the germline V gene (reference sequence). CDR3: CASSPGKQAGLGANVLTF. Written as DNA, the CDR3 is TGTGCCAGTAGCCCGGGGAAGCAGGCCGGCTTGGGGGCCAACGTCCTGACTTTC.

The J gene is TRBJ2-1, the V gene TRBV11-2, with D possibly being TRBD1 (5 bases). Per germline, CDR1 SGHAT and CDR2 FQNNGV. Trimming stripped 6 bases from V and 6 bases from J, with 18 bases between. CDR3 length: 15 amino acids. CDR3 nucleotides: TGTGCCAGCAGATATTACAGGCTCCGTGGCAATGAGCAGTTCTTC. Translation gives CASRYYRLRGNEQFF.

The chain has TRBV7-3 and TRBJ2-3; 10 nucleotides agree with TRBD1. The J segment lost 4 bases and the V segment lost 4 bases, leaving 8 bases of the junction unmatched. The CDR3 is 16 residues long. The germline gives CDR1 SGHTA, CDR2 FQGTGA. This CDR3 reads CASSSGGQGIADTQYF. CDR3 sequence (DNA): TGTGCCAGCAGCTCCGGGGGACAGGGGATCGCAGATACGCAGTATTTT.

The chain uses TRBV14 and TRBJ2-2; D call uncertain. CDR3 length: 16 residues. Germline V gene sequence: CDR1 SGHDN, CDR2 FVKESK. Trimming cost V 1 base and J 0 bases, with 9 bases left between them. CDR3 amino acids: CASSQVSSANTGELFF. In nucleotides, the CDR3 is TGTGCCAGCAGCCAAGTTAGCAGCGCGAACACCGGGGAGCTGTTTTTT. Full variable domain (remainder filled in from reference TRBV14 and TRBJ2-2): EAGVTQFPSHSVIEKGQTVTLRCDPISGHDNLYWYRRVMGKEIKFLLHFVKESKQDESGMPNNRFLAERTGGTYSTLKVQPAELEDSGVYFCASSQVSSANTGELFFGEGSRLTVL.

The chain has TRBV27 and TRBJ2-7; 16 positions agree with TRBD2. V was pared by 5 bases and J by 7 bases, with 11 bases of the junction left unmatched. The CDR3 has 17 residues. Germline-derived CDR1 and CDR2 are MNHEY and SMNVEV (reference sequence). The CDR3 loop reads CASSPWGTSGGAGEQYF. CDR3 coding DNA: TGTGCCAGCAGTCCCTGGGGGACTAGCGGGGGGGCGGGAGAGCAGTACTTC.

The genes are TRBV6-5 and TRBJ1-1, with 8 positions matching TRBD1. Trimming at V came to 5 bases and at J to 11 bases, leaving 7 bases not matched to a gene. Germline-derived CDR1 and CDR2 are MNHEY and SVGAGI. The CDR3 spans 12 residues. The CDR3 DNA sequence: TGTGCCAGCAGTGGACAGGGACCAAGGGCTTTCTTT. This encodes CASSGQGPRAFF.

This clone was found a few times. V is TRBV7-2 and J is TRBJ2-1, with TRBD2 identical over 12 bases. Per the germline V gene, CDR1 is SGHTA and CDR2 is FQGNSA. After removal of 5 bases from V and 5 bases from J, the junction contained 7 bases not matched to a gene. The CDR3 length is 16 residues. CDR3 amino acids: CASSPPPSGGDNEQFF. Here the CDR3 DNA reads TGTGCCAGCAGCCCACCCCCTAGCGGGGGGGACAATGAGCAGTTCTTC. Looking up the rest from reference TRBV7-2 and TRBJ2-1 gives the full variable domain: GAGVSQSPSNKVTEKGKDVELRCDPISGHTALYWYRQSLGQGLEFLIYFQGNSAPDKSGLPSDRFSAERTGGSVSTLTIQRTQQEDSAVYLCASSPPPSGGDNEQFFGPGTRLTVL.

The gene calls are TRBV9 and TRBJ2-2, with D perhaps matching TRBD1 (6 bases). This CDR3 spans 16 amino acids. Trimming removed 0 bases at V and 5 bases at J, with 14 bases between. CDR1 SGDLS and CDR2 YYNGEE come from the germline V gene. The CDR3 here is CASSVVVGQATGELFF. In DNA, the CDR3 is TGTGCCAGCAGCGTAGTCGTGGGACAAGCTACCGGGGAGCTGTTTTTT.